This T cell receptor (beta chain) is from a study of blood T cells in healthy people across ages. A second PCR of 7 to 11 cycles used a sample-barcoded 5' primer and a J-beta primer mix. Every cDNA molecule bore a tag from a template-switch adaptor containing 12 random nucleotides. Using its own MiXCR run on the 5' RACE reads, TCRdb lists one record per CDR3 protein. The sample records about 730,000 distinct CDR3 sequences, roughly 45% being singletons. This CDR3 contains 13 residues. V lost 7 bases, J lost 4 bases, and 5 bases stayed unmatched. Looked up from germline, CDR1 is SQVTM and CDR2 is ANQGSEA.

The receptor was isolated from a woman aged 55-69 years in good health. The source material was blood. This chain links TRBV29-1 with TRBJ2-3, with 10 bases identical to TRBD1. The CDR3 sequence is CSGTGQGADTQYF. As DNA, the CDR3 is TGCAGCGGAACCGGACAGGGGGCAGATACGCAGTATTTT.